This paragraph covers one TCR beta chain sequence. What it binds is unknown. As to treatment: roughly 19 received Ad26.COV2.S at low or high dose, single or two shots; roughly five received placebo; per-sample allocation not given. Day 63 following the first vaccine or placebo injection was when the samples were taken. This person who donated was an adult of 18-55 years in Boston. TCRdb's copy holds only in-frame clones and misses some; the assay was immunoSEQ multiplex PCR. The sample includes roughly 500,000 clones, 87% of them seen just once. The CDR3 totals 16 residues. V shed 4 bases, J shed 6 bases, and the junction held 14 bases outside the gene matches. Germline-derived CDR1 and CDR2 are MNHNS and SASEGT. The sample belongs to a study of Ad26.COV2.S vaccination and SARS-CoV-2 variants. Study at large: It was the COV1001 Ad26.COV2.S trial arm that included the donor. Whole-study findings and limits: Placebo recipients and vaccine recipients were similar in non-spike TCR breadth. Marked by substantial breadth, spike-specific CD8+ and CD4+ T cell responses were reportedly seen after vaccination.

The specimen was peripheral blood, collected in a trial of Ad26.COV2.S vaccine versus placebo. The V gene is TRBV6-1, the J gene TRBJ2-7; 8 bases map to TRBD1. The clonotype originates from a person aged 18 to 59 who received the Ad26.COV2.S COVID-19 vaccine or a placebo. CDR3 nucleotide sequence: TGTGCCAGCAGTGTTTTTTTGTCGGACAGGGTTTTCGAGCAGTACTTC. Translation gives CASSVFLSDRVFEQYF.